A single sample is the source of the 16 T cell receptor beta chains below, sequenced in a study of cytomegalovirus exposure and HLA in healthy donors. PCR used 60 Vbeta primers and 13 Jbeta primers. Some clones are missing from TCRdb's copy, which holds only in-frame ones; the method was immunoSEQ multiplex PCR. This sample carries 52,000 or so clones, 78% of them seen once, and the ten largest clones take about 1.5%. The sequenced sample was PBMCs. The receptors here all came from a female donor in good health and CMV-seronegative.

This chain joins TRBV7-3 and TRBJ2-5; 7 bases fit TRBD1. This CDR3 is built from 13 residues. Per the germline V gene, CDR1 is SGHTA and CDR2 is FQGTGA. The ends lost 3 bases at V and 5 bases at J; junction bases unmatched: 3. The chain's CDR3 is CASSLGRGETQYF. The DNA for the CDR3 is TGTGCCAGCAGCTTGGGCAGGGGGGAGACCCAGTACTTC.

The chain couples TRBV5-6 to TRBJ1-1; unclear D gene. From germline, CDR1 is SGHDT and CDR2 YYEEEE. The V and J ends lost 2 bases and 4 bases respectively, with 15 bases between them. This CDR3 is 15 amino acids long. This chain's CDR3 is CASSLSPRVPTEAFF. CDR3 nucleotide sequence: TGTGCCAGCAGCTTATCTCCCCGGGTGCCCACTGAAGCTTTCTTT.

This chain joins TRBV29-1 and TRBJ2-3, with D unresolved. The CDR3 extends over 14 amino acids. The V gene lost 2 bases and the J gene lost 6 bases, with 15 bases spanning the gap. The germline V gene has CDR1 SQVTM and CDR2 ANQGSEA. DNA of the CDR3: TGCAGCGTTGAAAAGCCCCTAGAGGAGGATACGCAGTATTTT. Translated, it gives CSVEKPLEEDTQYF.

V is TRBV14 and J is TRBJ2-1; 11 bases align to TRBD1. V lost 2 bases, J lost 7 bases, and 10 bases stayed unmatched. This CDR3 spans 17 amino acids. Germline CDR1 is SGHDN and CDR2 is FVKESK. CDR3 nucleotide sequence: TGTGCCAGCAGCCAATACACCGGGACAGGGGGGAGTAATGAGCAGTTCTTC. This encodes CASSQYTGTGGSNEQFF.

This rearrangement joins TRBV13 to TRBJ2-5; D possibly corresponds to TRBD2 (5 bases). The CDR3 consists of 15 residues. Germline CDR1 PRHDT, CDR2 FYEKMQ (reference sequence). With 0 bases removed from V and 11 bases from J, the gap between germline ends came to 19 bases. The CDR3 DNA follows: TGTGCCAGCAGCTTAGGCCGTCCTCTAGGTGGGGAGCAGTACTTC. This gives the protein CASSLGRPLGGEQYF.

CDR3 coding DNA: TGTGCCAGCAGCCCCCCCGGGATCATCTACGAGCAGTACTTC. Translation gives CASSPPGIIYEQYF. This chain joins TRBV7-9 and TRBJ2-7, with a possible D match to TRBD2 (5 bases). This CDR3 spans 14 amino acids. V lost 5 bases, J lost 3 bases, and 14 bases lay in between. Germline CDR1 SEHNR, CDR2 FQNEAQ (reference sequence).

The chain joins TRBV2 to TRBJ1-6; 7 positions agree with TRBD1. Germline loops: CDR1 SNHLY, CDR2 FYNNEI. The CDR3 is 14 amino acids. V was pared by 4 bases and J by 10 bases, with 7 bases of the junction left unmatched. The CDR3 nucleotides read TGTGCCAGCAGTGTCCGGGACAGCCCCTCACCCCTCCACTTT. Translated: CASSVRDSPSPLHF.

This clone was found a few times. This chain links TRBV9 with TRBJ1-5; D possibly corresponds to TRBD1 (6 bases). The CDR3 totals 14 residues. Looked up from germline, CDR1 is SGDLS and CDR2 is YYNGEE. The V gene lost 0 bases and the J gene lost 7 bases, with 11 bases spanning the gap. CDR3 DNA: TGTGCCAGCAGCGTAGGCAGGGGTAACCAGCCCCAGCATTTT. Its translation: CASSVGRGNQPQHF.

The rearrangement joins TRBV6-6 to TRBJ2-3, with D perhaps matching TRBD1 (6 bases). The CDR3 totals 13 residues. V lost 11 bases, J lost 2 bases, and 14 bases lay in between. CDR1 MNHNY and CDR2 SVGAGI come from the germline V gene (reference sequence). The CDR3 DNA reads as TGTGCCTGTAGGGGACATACCACAGATACGCAGTATTTT. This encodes CACRGHTTDTQYF.

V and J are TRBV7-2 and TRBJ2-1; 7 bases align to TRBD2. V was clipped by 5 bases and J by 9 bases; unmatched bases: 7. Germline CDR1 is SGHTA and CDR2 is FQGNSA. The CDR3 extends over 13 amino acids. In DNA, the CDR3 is TGTGCCAGCAGCCCCCGGGGGGAGCGTGAGCAGTTCTTC. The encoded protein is CASSPRGEREQFF.

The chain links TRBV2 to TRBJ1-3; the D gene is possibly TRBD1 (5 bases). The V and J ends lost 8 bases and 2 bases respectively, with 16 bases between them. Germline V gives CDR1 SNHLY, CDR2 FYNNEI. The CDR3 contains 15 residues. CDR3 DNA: TGTGCCAGCCTATGGGACTCCATGGCTGGAAACACCATATATTTT. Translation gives CASLWDSMAGNTIYF.

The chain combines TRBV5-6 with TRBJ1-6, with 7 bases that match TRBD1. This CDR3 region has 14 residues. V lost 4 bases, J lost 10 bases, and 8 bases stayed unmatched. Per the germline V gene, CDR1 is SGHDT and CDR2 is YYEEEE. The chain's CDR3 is CASSDRQGKSPLHF. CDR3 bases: TGTGCCAGCAGCGACCGACAGGGAAAGTCACCCCTCCACTTT.

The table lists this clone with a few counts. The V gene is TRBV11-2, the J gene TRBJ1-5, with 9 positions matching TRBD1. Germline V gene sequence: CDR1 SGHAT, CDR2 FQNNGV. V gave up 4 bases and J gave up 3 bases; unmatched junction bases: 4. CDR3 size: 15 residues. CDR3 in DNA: TGTGCCAGCAGCTCGGACAGGGGATACAATCAGCCCCAGCATTTT. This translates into CASSSDRGYNQPQHF.

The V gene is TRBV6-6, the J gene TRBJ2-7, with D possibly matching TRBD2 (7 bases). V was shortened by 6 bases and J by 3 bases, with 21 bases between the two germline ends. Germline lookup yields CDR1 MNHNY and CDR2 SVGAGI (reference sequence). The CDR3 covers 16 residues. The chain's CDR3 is CASSWGEGGRGYEQYF. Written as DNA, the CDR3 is TGTGCCAGCAGCTGGGGGGAGGGGGGGCGGGGCTACGAGCAGTACTTC.

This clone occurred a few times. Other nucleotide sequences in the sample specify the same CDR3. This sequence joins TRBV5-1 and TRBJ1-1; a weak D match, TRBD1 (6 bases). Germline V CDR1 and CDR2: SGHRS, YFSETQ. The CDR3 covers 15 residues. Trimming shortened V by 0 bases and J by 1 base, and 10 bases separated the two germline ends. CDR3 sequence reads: CASSLGLRGNTEAFF. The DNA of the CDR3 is TGCGCCAGCAGCTTGGGGCTCAGGGGGAACACTGAAGCTTTCTTT.

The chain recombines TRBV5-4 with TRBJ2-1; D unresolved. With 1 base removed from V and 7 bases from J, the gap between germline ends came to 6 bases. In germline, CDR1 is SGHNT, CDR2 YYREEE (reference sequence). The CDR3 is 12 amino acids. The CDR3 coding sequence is TGTGCCAGCAGCTTGCCGGAGAATGAGCAGTTCTTC. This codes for CASSLPENEQFF.